This TCR beta chain comes out of a study of PD-L1 blockade in urothelial cancer (dated by TCRdb to the late 2010s). Describing the broader study: All patients started therapy around 2014 and received atezolizumab 1,200 mg intravenously every 3 weeks. About 90% of the 29 patients were males with bladder-origin urothelial cancer, and 18 of 29 reported a prior smoking history. Patients had an ECOG performance status of 0 or 1 and had received between 0 and 3 prior chemotherapy regimens. Blood samples were analyzed at two time points: 3 weeks after treatment start (second dose) and 6 weeks after treatment start. Blood samples gave a median of about 150,000 T cells and approximately 81,000 unique TCRs, with a median clonality of 0.080. Somatic, immune and clinical correlates of response to PD-L1 blockade with atezolizumab in urothelial cancer were the focus of an exploratory multi-omic analysis. Pretreatment tumor samples, along with matched peripheral blood serially collected before and after atezolizumab treatment, were subjected to TCR sequencing. Progression-free survival longer than 6 months counted as durable clinical benefit, and TCR features were additionally tested against both progression-free and overall survival. Whole exome sequencing and RNA sequencing of pretreatment tumors were performed alongside TCR sequencing in the same patients. Durable clinical benefit was achieved by nine patients and was not achieved by 20 patients. Pretreatment blood TCR-seq was available for 30 or so patients, at least one posttreatment blood collection was obtained for roughly 25 patients, and tumor TCR-seq was available for roughly 25 patients.

The germline V gene (reference sequence) specifies LNHDA as CDR1 and SQIVND as CDR2. Compared with germline, V lacks 1 base and J lacks 6 bases; bases without a gene match: 6. The CDR3 runs 15 residues from the cysteine to the phenylalanine. The kept DNA is CDR3 alone, 45 bases in frame from the first base. The full study reports these points: Patients with durable benefit showed greater expansion of tumor-associated TCR clones in peripheral blood 3 weeks after starting treatment (n of about 20, p = 0.022). A pretreatment peripheral blood TCR clonality below the median was linked to improved progression-free and overall survival. Because of the small sample size (n ≈ 27) and the many exploratory analyses performed, the results are intended to be regarded as hypothesis-generating.

Of note for this clone: The antigen it binds to is not known. No qualities accompany the bases; no much larger clone lies one base away.

Each PCR received spiked-in synthetic TCR analog templates so that absolute template abundance could be estimated from read counts. TCRbeta CDR3 regions were amplified from genomic DNA with bias-controlled V and J gene primers using the immunoSEQ assay. Rearranged TCRbeta segments were sequenced at approximately 20X coverage. Regarding the original processing steps: Clustering was used to correct sequencing errors, and CDR3s were annotated against IMGT to assign V, D and J genes. Out-of-frame and stop-codon sequences were excluded, and only productive TCRbeta rearrangements were used in downstream analyses. Clonality was computed as one minus Shannon entropy normalized by the log of the number of unique productive sequences. Fisher's exact test with Benjamini-Hochberg correction, at a threshold of adjusted p below 0.01, was used to find clones that differed between time points or between blood and tumor. In its TCRdb copy, this immuneACCESS table keeps in-frame sequences only and misses some clones. Where compared with another copy, unresolved V genes explain less than half of these, and the others have no known cause. The DNA gave D and trimming, while V, J and clone size come from that table. The sample has 70,000 to 95,000 clones on record, 80% to 90% of them singletons. About 1% of the sample lies in the top ten.

The meaning of the sample's time point label: pretreatment peripheral blood. The cohort included 29 patients with locally advanced or metastatic urothelial carcinoma who were treated at Memorial Sloan Kettering on a trial protocol. Peripheral blood mononuclear cells were collected pretreatment and during treatment, with between 1 and 8 total time points obtained per patient. The Qiagen DNeasy Blood extraction kit was used to purify genomic DNA from total PBMCs and from tumor samples. Collected pretreatment and during treatment, PBMCs were isolated and stored as previously described. Sequencing used PBMCs, obtained around atezolizumab (anti-PD-L1) treatment. The source of this sequence is a woman at least 80 years old with urothelial cancer. The receptor chain draws on TRBV19 and TRBJ2-1, and 7 junctional nucleotides match TRBD1. The DNA sequence reads TGTGCCAGTAGTATAGGGAGACAGGGATCCAATGAGCAGTTCTTC. This gives the protein CASSIGRQGSNEQFF.